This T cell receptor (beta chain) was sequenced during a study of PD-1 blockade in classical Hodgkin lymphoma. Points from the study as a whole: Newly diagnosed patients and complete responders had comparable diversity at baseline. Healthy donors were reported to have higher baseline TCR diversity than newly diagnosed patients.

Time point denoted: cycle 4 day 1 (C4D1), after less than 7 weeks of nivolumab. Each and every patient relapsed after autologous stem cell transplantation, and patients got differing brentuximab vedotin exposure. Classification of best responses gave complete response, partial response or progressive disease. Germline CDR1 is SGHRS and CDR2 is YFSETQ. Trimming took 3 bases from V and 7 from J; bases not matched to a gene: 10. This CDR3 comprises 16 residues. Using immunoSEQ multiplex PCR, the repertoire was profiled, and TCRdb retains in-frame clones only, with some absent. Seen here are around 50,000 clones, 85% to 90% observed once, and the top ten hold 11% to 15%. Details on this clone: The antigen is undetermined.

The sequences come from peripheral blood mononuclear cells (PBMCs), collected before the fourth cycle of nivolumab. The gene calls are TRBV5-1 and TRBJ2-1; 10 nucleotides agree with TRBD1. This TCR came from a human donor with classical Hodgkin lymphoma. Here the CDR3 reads CASSWSWDRGVNEQFF. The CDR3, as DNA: TGCGCCAGCAGCTGGTCATGGGACAGGGGAGTGAATGAGCAGTTCTTC.